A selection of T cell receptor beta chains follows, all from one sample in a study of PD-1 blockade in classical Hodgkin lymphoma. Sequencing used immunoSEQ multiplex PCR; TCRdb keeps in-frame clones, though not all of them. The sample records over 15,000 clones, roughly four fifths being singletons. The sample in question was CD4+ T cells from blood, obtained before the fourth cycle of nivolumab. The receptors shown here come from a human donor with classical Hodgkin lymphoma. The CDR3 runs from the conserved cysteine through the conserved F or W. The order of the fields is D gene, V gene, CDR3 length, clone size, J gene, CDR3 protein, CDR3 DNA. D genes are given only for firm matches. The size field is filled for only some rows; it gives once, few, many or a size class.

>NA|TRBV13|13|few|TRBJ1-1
CASSLPLGRAAFF
TGTGCCAGCAGCTTGCCTCTTGGACGGGCGGCTTTCTTT
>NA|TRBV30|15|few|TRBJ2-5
CAWRAFNPTKETQYF
TGTGCCTGGAGGGCCTTTAACCCCACTAAAGAGACCCAGTACTTC
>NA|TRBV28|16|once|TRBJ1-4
CASQSVSGWKYEKLFF
TGTGCCAGCCAATCAGTCTCAGGGTGGAAGTATGAAAAACTGTTTTTT
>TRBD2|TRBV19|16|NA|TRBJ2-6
CASSFGAGAGANVLTF
TGTGCCAGTAGTTTCGGTGCGGGGGCTGGGGCCAACGTCCTGACTTTC
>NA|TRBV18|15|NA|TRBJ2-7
CASSPDPAGHSEQYF
TGTGCCAGCTCACCCGACCCAGCGGGACACTCCGAGCAGTACTTC
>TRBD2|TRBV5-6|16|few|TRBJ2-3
CASIWSGGPQTDTQYF
TGTGCCAGTATATGGTCGGGGGGGCCTCAGACAGATACGCAGTATTTT
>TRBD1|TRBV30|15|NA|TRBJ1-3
CAWSRDSGSGNTIYF
TGTGCCTGGAGTCGGGACAGCGGCTCTGGAAACACCATATATTTT
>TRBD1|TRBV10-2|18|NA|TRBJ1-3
CASSDRDRGLLGGNTIYF
TGCGCCAGCAGCGACCGGGACAGGGGGCTTTTAGGTGGAAACACCATATATTTT
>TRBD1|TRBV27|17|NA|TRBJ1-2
CASSLRQSDRGNYGYTF
TGTGCCAGCAGTCTCCGGCAGAGCGACAGGGGTAACTATGGCTACACCTTC
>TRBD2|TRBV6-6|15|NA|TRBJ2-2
CASSYSAGSTGELFF
TGTGCCAGCAGTTACTCAGCGGGGTCCACCGGGGAGCTGTTTTTT
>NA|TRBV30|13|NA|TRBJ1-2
CAWSVQANYGYTF
TGTGCCTGGAGTGTGCAGGCTAACTATGGCTACACCTTC
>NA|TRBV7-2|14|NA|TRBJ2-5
CASSLVPSQETQYF
TGTGCCAGCAGCTTAGTGCCTAGCCAAGAGACCCAGTACTTC
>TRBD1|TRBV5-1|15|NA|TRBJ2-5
CASSLVAGGVVTQYF
TGCGCCAGCAGCTTGGTGGCAGGGGGAGTCGTGACCCAGTACTTC
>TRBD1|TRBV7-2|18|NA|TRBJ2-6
CASSFNRGPHSGANVLTF
TGTGCCAGCAGCTTCAACAGGGGGCCGCACTCTGGGGCCAACGTCCTGACTTTC
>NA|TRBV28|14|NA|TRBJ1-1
CASSFRGTGTEAFF
TGTGCCAGCAGTTTTAGGGGTACGGGGACTGAAGCTTTCTTT
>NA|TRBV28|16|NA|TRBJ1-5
CASRQPGRYSNQPQHF
TGTGCCAGCAGACAACCGGGACGTTATAGCAATCAGCCCCAGCATTTT
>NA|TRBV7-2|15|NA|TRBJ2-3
CASSLDVLPWDTQYF
TGTGCCAGCAGCTTGGACGTTCTTCCGTGGGATACGCAGTATTTT
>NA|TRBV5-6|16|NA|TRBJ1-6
CASSLRRQNNNSPLHF
TGTGCCAGCAGCTTACGACGACAGAACAATAATTCACCCCTCCACTTT